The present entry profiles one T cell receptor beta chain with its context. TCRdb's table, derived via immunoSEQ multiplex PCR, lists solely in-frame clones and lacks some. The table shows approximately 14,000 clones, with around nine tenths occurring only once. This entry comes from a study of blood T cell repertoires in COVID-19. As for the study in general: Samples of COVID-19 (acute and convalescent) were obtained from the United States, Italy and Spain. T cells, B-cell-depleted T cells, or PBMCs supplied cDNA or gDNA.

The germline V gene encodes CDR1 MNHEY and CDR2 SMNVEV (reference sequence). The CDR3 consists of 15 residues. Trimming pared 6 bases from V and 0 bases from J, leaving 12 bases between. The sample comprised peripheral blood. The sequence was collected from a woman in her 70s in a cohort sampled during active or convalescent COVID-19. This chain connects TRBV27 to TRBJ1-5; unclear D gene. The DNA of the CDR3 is TGTGCCAGCAGCCCCACGAGGGATAGCAATCAGCCCCAGCATTTT. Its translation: CASSPTRDSNQPQHF.